Only a few counts were recorded for the clone carrying this TCR beta chain. One end of the junction fails to match germline, which may point to a read error. This sample is part of a study of HIV-infected patients and healthy controls. cDNA was made from approximately 500 ng RNA using alpha and beta constant primers. Each of the alpha and beta chains got its own library through chain-specific third strand synthesis with indices. TCRdb reanalysed the 5' RACE reads using MiXCR and keeps one entry per CDR3 protein. Of roughly 15,000 distinct CDR3 sequences listed, around 12% were seen once; the top ten hold around 42%. This CDR3 region has 14 residues. Roughly three months, about 14 weeks, into antiretroviral therapy, follow-up blood was collected. All unsorted peripheral T cells were captured because whole blood was used without fractionation.

This receptor was obtained from an adult with HIV infection. The donor label of this sample is uncertain. The input for sequencing was blood, taken during antiretroviral therapy. This sequence joins TRBV12-3 or TRBV12-4 and TRBJ2-7; 8 positions agree with TRBD2. CDR3 nucleotide sequence: TGTGCCAGCAGTGTAGCGGGGTCCTCCTACGAGCAGTACTTC. Protein: CASSVAGSSYEQYF.